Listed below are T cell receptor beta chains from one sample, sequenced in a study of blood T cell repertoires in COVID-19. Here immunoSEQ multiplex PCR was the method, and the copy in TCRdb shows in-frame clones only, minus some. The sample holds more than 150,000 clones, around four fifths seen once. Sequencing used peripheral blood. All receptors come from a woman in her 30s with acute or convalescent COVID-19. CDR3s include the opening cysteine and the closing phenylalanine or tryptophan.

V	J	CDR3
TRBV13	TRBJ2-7	CASRRDRVSYEQYF
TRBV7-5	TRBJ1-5	CVRSLLAPRTGKVGNQPQHF
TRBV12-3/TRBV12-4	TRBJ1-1	CASRLVRGSAFF
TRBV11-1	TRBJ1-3	CASSLLGNTIYF
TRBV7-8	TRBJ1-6	CASSLPSASSGGRRHSPLHF
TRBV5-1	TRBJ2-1	CASSLVGTRGYNEQFF
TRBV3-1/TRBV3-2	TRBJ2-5	CASSQFRGSARETQYF
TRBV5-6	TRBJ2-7	CASSSDRSYEQYF
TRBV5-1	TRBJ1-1	CASSLEQGVLTEAFF
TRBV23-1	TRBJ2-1	CASSQSIRGAFF
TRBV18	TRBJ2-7	CASSPETGGYEQYF
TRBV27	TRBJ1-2	CASRRVPGPAGYTF
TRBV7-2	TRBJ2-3	CASSSGTGVAQYF
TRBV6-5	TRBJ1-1	CASSYSWETNTEAFF
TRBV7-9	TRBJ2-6	CASSPGDRFRSGANVLTF
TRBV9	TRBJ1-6	CASSVAQGENSPLHF
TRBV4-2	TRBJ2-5	CASSQSSGGAGETQYF
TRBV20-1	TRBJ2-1	CSASFTSGNEQFF
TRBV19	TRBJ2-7	CASSGHRGLFGEQYF
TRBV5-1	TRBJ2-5	CASSVGLFGEQETQYF
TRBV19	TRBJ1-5	CASTDRGGNQPQHF
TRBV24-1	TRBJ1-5	CATSDLGEVGQPQHF
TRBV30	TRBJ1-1	CAWSWTGPTEAFF
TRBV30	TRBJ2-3	CAWSQGLPTDTQYF
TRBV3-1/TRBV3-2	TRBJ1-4	CASSQGWMGQANEKLFF
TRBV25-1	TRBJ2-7	CATSGVGEQYF
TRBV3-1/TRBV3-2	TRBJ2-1	CASSQDSARVQFF
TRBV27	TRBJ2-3	CASSLYRGGTDTQYF
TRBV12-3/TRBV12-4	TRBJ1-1	CASSTQGSTEAFF
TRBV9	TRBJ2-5	CASSAAYRVGQETQYF
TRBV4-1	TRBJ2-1	CASSQDENGYNEQFF
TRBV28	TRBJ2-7	CASIPHRGGSYEQYF
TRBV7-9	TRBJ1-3	CASSNTGPSGNTIYF
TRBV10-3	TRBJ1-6	CAISESGGVNSPLHF
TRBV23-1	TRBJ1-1	CARGPGQNVGDLLDTEAFF
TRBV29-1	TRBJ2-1	CSVEGASGSYNEQFF
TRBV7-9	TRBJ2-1	CASSQSAGVDEQFF
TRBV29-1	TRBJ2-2	CSVRLAGTGELFF
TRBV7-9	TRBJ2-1	CASSLPGSGGYNEQFF
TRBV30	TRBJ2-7	CAWSVPLGVAYEQYF
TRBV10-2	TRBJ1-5	CASSQGFPQHF
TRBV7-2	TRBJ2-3	CASSFMGMGPDTQYF
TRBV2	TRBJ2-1	CASKVESSGGDEQFF
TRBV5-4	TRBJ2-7	CASSLEGQGRSEQYF
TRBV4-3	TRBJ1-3	CASSHYGGGNTIYF
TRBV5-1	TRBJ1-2	CASSFGQGAPGYTF
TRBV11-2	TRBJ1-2	CASSWTGTSYGYTF
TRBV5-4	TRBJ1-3	CASSLQGPENTIYF
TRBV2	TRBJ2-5	CASRAGQTQETQYF